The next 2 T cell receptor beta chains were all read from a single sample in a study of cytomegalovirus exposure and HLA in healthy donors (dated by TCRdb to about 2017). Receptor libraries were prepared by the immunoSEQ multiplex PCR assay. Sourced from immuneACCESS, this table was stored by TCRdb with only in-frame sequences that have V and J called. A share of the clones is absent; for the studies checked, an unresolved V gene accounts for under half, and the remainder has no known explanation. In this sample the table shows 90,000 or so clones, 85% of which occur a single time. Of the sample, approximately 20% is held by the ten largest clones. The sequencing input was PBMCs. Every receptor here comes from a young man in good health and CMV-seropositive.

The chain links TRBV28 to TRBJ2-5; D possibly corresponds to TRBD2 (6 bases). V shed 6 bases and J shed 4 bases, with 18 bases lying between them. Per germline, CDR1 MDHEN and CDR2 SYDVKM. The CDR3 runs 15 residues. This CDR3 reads CASRVGVGGLETQYF. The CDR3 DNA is TGTGCCAGCAGAGTGGGGGTGGGGGGATTAGAGACCCAGTACTTC.

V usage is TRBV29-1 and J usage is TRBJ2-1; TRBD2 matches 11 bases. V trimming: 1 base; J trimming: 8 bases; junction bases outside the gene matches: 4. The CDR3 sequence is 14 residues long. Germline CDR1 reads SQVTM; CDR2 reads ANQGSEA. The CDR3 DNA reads TGCAGCGTTGAAGGTAGCGGGAGGGCCGATGAGCAGTTCTTC. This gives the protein CSVEGSGRADEQFF.